Presented here are 9 T cell receptor beta chains from one specimen sequenced in a study of response to subunit inactivated influenza vaccine. MiXCR, run by TCRdb on the RT-PCR reads, gives a single entry per CDR3 protein. The profile shows hundreds of thousands of distinct CDR3 sequences, approximately 15% of them singletons. The source material was PBMCs from blood, sampled around 14 days before vaccination. The source of these receptors is a man aged 50 or older who received an inactivated influenza vaccine.

The gene calls are TRBV5-1 and TRBJ1-2; TRBD1 agrees at 7 bases. The length of the CDR3 is 16 residues. CDR1 is SGHRS and CDR2 is YFSETQ in the germline V gene. Trimming removed 3 bases from V and 4 bases from J; junction bases left unmatched: 12. The CDR3 here is CASSSMDRRKSYGYTF. Written as DNA, the CDR3 is TGCGCCAGCAGCTCGATGGACAGGCGAAAGTCCTATGGCTACACCTTC.

This clonotype was picked up a small number of times. The chain is built from TRBV10-3 and TRBJ2-1, with D tentatively TRBD1 or TRBD2 (6 bases each). Germline-derived CDR1 and CDR2 are ENHRY and SYGVKD. The CDR3 extends over 16 amino acids. V gave up 0 bases and J gave up 4 bases, with 13 bases separating them. The CDR3 loop is CAISESVRGGYNEQFF. The CDR3 bases are TGTGCCATCAGTGAGTCGGTCAGGGGAGGTTACAATGAGCAGTTCTTC.

The chain recombines TRBV28 with TRBJ2-3; 11 nucleotides agree with TRBD2. The CDR3 totals 16 residues. V was pared by 4 bases and J by 7 bases, with 10 bases of the junction left unmatched. CDR1 and CDR2 (germline): MDHEN, SYDVKM. The CDR3 protein is CASSSLAGGVPYTQYF. The CDR3 DNA reads TGTGCCAGCAGTTCCCTAGCGGGGGGCGTCCCCTATACGCAGTATTTT.

This chain links TRBV7-9 with TRBJ2-7; D call uncertain. The CDR3 totals 15 residues. The germline V and J ends were trimmed by 5 bases and 3 bases, with 17 bases remaining between them. In germline, CDR1 is SEHNR, CDR2 FQNEAQ (reference sequence). The CDR3 reads CASSLSRVYNYEQYF. Here the CDR3 DNA reads TGTGCCAGCAGCCTAAGTAGGGTGTACAACTACGAGCAGTACTTC.

V gene TRBV3-1 combines with J gene TRBJ1-1, with D unclear. Between the trimmed V and J ends, which lost 2 bases and 0 bases, there was a span of 10 bases. Germline loops: CDR1 LGHDT, CDR2 YNNKEL (reference sequence). This CDR3 is built from 15 residues. The CDR3 loop reads CASSQSIELNTEAFF. CDR3 coding DNA: TGTGCCAGCAGCCAAAGTATCGAACTGAACACTGAAGCTTTCTTT.

The rearrangement joins TRBV20-1 to TRBJ1-1, with 8 nucleotides matching TRBD1. CDR3 length: 13 amino acids. V lost 5 bases and J lost 5; bases outside the gene matches: 7. Germline V gene data show CDR1 as DFQATT and CDR2 as SNEGSKA (reference sequence). CDR3 protein: CSAPGQEATEAFF. The CDR3 coding sequence is TGCAGTGCTCCGGGACAGGAGGCTACTGAAGCTTTCTTT.

The rearrangement joins TRBV11-2 to TRBJ2-3, with no clear D. This CDR3 is 13 amino acids long. Germline loops: CDR1 SGHAT, CDR2 FQNNGV. V gave up 1 base and J gave up 7 bases, with 9 bases separating them. The CDR3, as DNA: TGTGCCAGCAGCTTAGCTCCCCGGAATACGCAGTATTTT. As protein: CASSLAPRNTQYF.

This clonotype occurred a few times. The chain combines TRBV20-1 with TRBJ2-7; D not certain. The CDR3 contains 13 residues. The V gene lost 3 bases and the J gene lost 0 bases, with 9 bases spanning the gap. CDR1 is DFQATT and CDR2 is SNEGSKA in the germline V gene (reference sequence). The CDR3 sequence is CSASLWGSYEQYF. The CDR3 nucleotides read TGCAGTGCTAGTCTTTGGGGCTCCTACGAGCAGTACTTC.

The chain links TRBV7-2 to TRBJ2-4, with TRBD1 as a possible D gene (5 bases). The CDR3 sequence is 17 residues long. Germline V gives CDR1 SGHTA, CDR2 FQGNSA. Trimming cost V 0 bases and J 0 bases, with 12 bases left between them. The DNA of the CDR3 is TGTGCCAGCAGCTTAGCGCAGGGCCAGGGAGCCAAAAACATTCAGTACTTC. Amino acids: CASSLAQGQGAKNIQYF.